These 28 T cell receptor beta chains were all obtained from the same sample, sequenced in a study of cytomegalovirus exposure and HLA in healthy donors. The PCR ran on 60 Vbeta and 13 Jbeta primers. Profiling relied on immunoSEQ multiplex PCR, and the TCRdb table lists in-frame clones only, not all of them. The data contain under 200,000 clones, roughly 76% of them seen just once; the ten biggest clones take up roughly 2%. Sequences were obtained from PBMCs. These receptors came from a human donor in good health.

This clone was found once. J is TRBJ2-7 and V is TRBV2; 8 bases line up with TRBD2. Germline trimming cut 7 bases from V and 3 bases from J; bases unmatched to any gene: 8. The CDR3 runs to 14 residues. Germline V gene data show CDR1 as SNHLY and CDR2 as FYNNEI. The DNA of the CDR3 is TGTGCCAGCAACTTAGCGGGGAGTAGCTACGAGCAGTACTTC. This sequence encodes CASNLAGSSYEQYF.

The gene calls are TRBV27 and TRBJ1-5, with a tentative D call TRBD1 (6 bases). This CDR3 has 16 amino acids. From germline, CDR1 is MNHEY and CDR2 SMNVEV (reference sequence). With 4 bases removed from V and 3 bases from J, the gap between germline ends came to 16 bases. The CDR3 is CASSSRTDPSNQPQHF. The CDR3 bases are TGTGCCAGCAGTTCCAGGACAGATCCCTCCAATCAGCCCCAGCATTTT.

This chain joins TRBV6-4 and TRBJ2-3; 7 bases are a match to TRBD2. Germline CDR1 and CDR2: MRHNA and SNTAGT. The V gene end was trimmed by 0 bases and the J gene end by 4 bases; junction bases not matched to a gene: 7. This CDR3 contains 16 residues. The CDR3 DNA sequence: TGTGCCAGCAGTGACTCAAAGTCGGGGGGTCCAGATACGCAGTATTTT. This translates into CASSDSKSGGPDTQYF.

As for this clone: Other nucleotide sequences from this sample produce the same CDR3. This chain links TRBV5-4 with TRBJ2-2; TRBD2 aligns across 14 bases. The CDR3 is 16 amino acids. CDR1 SGHNT and CDR2 YYREEE come from the germline V gene (reference sequence). V lost 2 bases to trimming and J lost 8 bases; unmatched junction nucleotides: 5. The CDR3 sequence: CASSLPGLAGDGELFF. CDR3 bases: TGTGCCAGCAGCTTACCGGGACTAGCGGGGGATGGGGAGCTGTTTTTT.

CDR3 sequence (DNA): TGCGCCAGCAGCTATGCGGCCACCTACGAGCAGTACTTC. It translates to CASSYAATYEQYF. The V gene is TRBV5-1, the J gene TRBJ2-7; no firm D call. The V and J ends lost 3 bases and 2 bases respectively, with 9 bases between them. Germline V gene sequence: CDR1 SGHRS, CDR2 YFSETQ. This CDR3 has 13 residues.

This chain connects TRBV4-3 to TRBJ2-5; the match to TRBD1 covers 9 bases. This CDR3 contains 16 residues. The V and J ends lost 4 bases and 5 bases, in that order; junction bases with no gene match: 11. CDR1 LGHNA and CDR2 YSLEER come from the germline V gene. The CDR3 region has the DNA TGCGCCAGCAGCCCACACGGGACAGGGAGCGGCGAGACCCAGTACTTC. Amino acids: CASSPHGTGSGETQYF.

The chain links TRBV5-1 to TRBJ1-6; the match to TRBD1 covers 9 bases. J lost 10 bases, V lost 6 bases, and 11 bases had no gene match. This CDR3 has 15 residues. CDR1 is SGHRS and CDR2 is YFSETQ in the germline V gene. The DNA for the CDR3 is TGCGCCAGCACCGCTATTGGGACAGGGAACTCACCCCTCCACTTT. It yields the protein CASTAIGTGNSPLHF.

The J gene is TRBJ2-7, the V gene TRBV5-1; 7 bases align to TRBD2. Germline CDR1 and CDR2: SGHRS and YFSETQ. The CDR3 totals 14 residues. The ends lost 6 bases at V and 4 bases at J; junction bases unmatched: 10. In nucleotides, the CDR3 is TGCGCCAGCAAGGGGCGACTAGCCTTTTACGAGCAGTACTTC. This encodes CASKGRLAFYEQYF. Full variable domain (outside the CDR3, taken from reference TRBV5-1 and TRBJ2-7): KAGVTQTPRYLIKTRGQQVTLSCSPISGHRSVSWYQQTPGQGLQFLFEYFSETQRNKGNFPGRFSGRQFSNSRSEMNVSTLELGDSALYLCASKGRLAFYEQYFGPGTRLTVT.

This clone was seen only a few times. The chain links TRBV5-4 to TRBJ1-2, with 10 bases identical to TRBD1. The CDR3 is made up of 17 amino acids. Germline V gene data show CDR1 as SGHNT and CDR2 as YYREEE (reference sequence). The V segment lost 0 bases and the J segment 4 bases; nucleotides outside the gene matches: 9. CDR3 sequence (DNA): TGTGCCAGCAGCTTGGGCCGGGACAGGGGCTTAGGCTATGGCTACACCTTC. As protein: CASSLGRDRGLGYGYTF.

This clone was recorded once. The chain uses TRBV2 and TRBJ1-3; D unclear. The length of the CDR3 is 14 residues. With 3 bases removed from V and 0 bases from J, the gap between germline ends came to 6 bases. Germline lookup yields CDR1 SNHLY and CDR2 FYNNEI. This CDR3 is CASSDENSGNTIYF. The CDR3 region has the DNA TGTGCCAGCAGTGACGAGAACTCTGGAAACACCATATATTTT.

The rearrangement uses TRBV7-9 and TRBJ2-3; 9 positions agree with TRBD1. The V gene's germline CDR1 is SEHNR and CDR2 FQNEAQ (reference sequence). The V gene end was trimmed by 4 bases and the J gene end by 0 bases; junction bases not matched to a gene: 8. This CDR3 spans 17 amino acids. The CDR3 DNA reads as TGTGCCAGCAGCTCAGACAGGGGGGGCCCAAGCACAGATACGCAGTATTTT. Its translation: CASSSDRGGPSTDTQYF.

This chain links TRBV5-1 with TRBJ1-2; D gene ambiguous. Trimming stripped 0 bases from V and 8 bases from J, with 14 bases between. CDR3 length: 14 residues. Germline V gene sequence: CDR1 SGHRS, CDR2 YFSETQ. The CDR3 protein is CASSLDRSSQGYTF. The CDR3 nucleotides are TGCGCCAGCAGCTTGGACAGATCGTCACAGGGCTACACCTTC. The complete variable domain, with remaining parts taken from reference TRBV5-1 and TRBJ1-2, reads KAGVTQTPRYLIKTRGQQVTLSCSPISGHRSVSWYQQTPGQGLQFLFEYFSETQRNKGNFPGRFSGRQFSNSRSEMNVSTLELGDSALYLCASSLDRSSQGYTFGSGTRLTVV.

The chain combines TRBV7-8 with TRBJ2-7, with D possibly being TRBD2 (5 bases). Trimming took off 5 bases at V and 2 bases at J, with 13 bases between the two ends. Germline V CDR1 and CDR2: SGHVS, FQNEAQ. There are 14 residues in the CDR3. CDR3 in amino acids: CASSAPGVPYEQYF. The CDR3 bases are TGTGCCAGCAGCGCCCCCGGGGTGCCCTACGAGCAGTACTTC.

The chain uses TRBV9 and TRBJ2-2, with D maybe TRBD2 (5 bases). The germline CDR1 and CDR2 sequences are SGDLS and YYNGEE. This CDR3 has 16 residues. V was shortened by 0 bases and J by 1 base, with 10 bases between the two germline ends. The CDR3 spells CASSVDPSQNTGELFF. CDR3 DNA sequence: TGTGCCAGCAGCGTAGACCCTAGCCAGAACACCGGGGAGCTGTTTTTT. Supplemented by reference TRBV9 and TRBJ2-2, the full variable domain reads DSGVTQTPKHLITATGQRVTLRCSPRSGDLSVYWYQQSLDQGLQFLIQYYNGEERAKGNILERFSAQQFPDLHSELNLSSLELGDSALYFCASSVDPSQNTGELFFGEGSRLTVL.

This clone was seen a handful of times. This chain connects TRBV4-3 to TRBJ2-1; possibly TRBD1 for D (6 bases). The germline CDR1 and CDR2 sequences are LGHNA and YSLEER. The V gene lost 4 bases and the J gene lost 8 bases, with 12 bases spanning the gap. The CDR3 sequence is 13 residues long. This chain's CDR3 is CASSPYRDDEQFF. For the CDR3, the DNA is TGCGCCAGCAGCCCTTACAGGGACGATGAGCAGTTCTTC.

The rearrangement links TRBV5-4 to TRBJ2-7; weak D call: TRBD1 (6 bases). Germline values: CDR1 SGHNT, CDR2 YYREEE (reference sequence). Trimming cost V 3 bases and J 1 base, with 11 bases left between them. CDR3 length: 14 amino acids. The CDR3 sequence is CASSSLDSSYEQYF. CDR3 coding DNA: TGTGCCAGCAGCTCGCTGGACAGTTCCTACGAGCAGTACTTC.

The chain is built from TRBV11-2 and TRBJ2-7, with TRBD1 matching 7 bases. J gave up 4 bases and V 0 bases, and 12 bases lay outside the gene matches. The CDR3 contains 17 residues. Germline V gene sequence: CDR1 SGHAT, CDR2 FQNNGV. Written as DNA, the CDR3 is TGTGCCAGCAGCTTAGATGCTGGCAGGGGGTCTGGTTACGAGCAGTACTTC. Translating gives CASSLDAGRGSGYEQYF.

This sequence joins TRBV6-1 and TRBJ2-6; TRBD1 is a possible D gene (6 bases). Germline loops: CDR1 MNHNS, CDR2 SASEGT. The CDR3 spans 16 residues. V lost 2 bases to trimming and J lost 4 bases, with 12 bases between them. CDR3 nucleotide sequence: TGTGCCAGCAGTGAAACGACAGGCTCCGGGGCCAACGTCCTGACTTTC. Translation: CASSETTGSGANVLTF.

The J gene is TRBJ2-7, the V gene TRBV6-5; D ambiguous. The CDR3 totals 11 residues. Trimming cost V 5 bases and J 3 bases, with 5 bases left between them. Germline CDR1 reads MNHEY; CDR2 reads SVGAGI. CDR3 protein: CASSLNYEQYF. The CDR3 coding sequence is TGTGCCAGCAGTCTAAACTACGAGCAGTACTTC.

The chain links TRBV5-1 to TRBJ2-2; D is undetermined. This CDR3 has 13 residues. V lost 2 bases and J lost 5, with 7 bases in between. The germline gives CDR1 SGHRS, CDR2 YFSETQ. CDR3 DNA: TGCGCCAGCAGCTTAGAGTGGACCGGGGAGCTGTTTTTT. It encodes CASSLEWTGELFF.

The gene calls are TRBV6-1 and TRBJ1-5; tentatively, D is TRBD1 (6 bases). The germline V gene encodes CDR1 MNHNS and CDR2 SASEGT. This CDR3 has 14 residues. V was clipped by 5 bases and J by 4 bases, with 12 bases between them. CDR3 sequence: CASSPDRNNQPQHF. CDR3 in DNA: TGTGCCAGCAGTCCGGACAGAAATAATCAGCCCCAGCATTTT.

This sequence joins TRBV4-1 and TRBJ2-3, with a tentative D call TRBD2 (5 bases). The CDR3 spans 14 residues. Germline CDR1 MGHRA, CDR2 YSYEKL. Trimming took off 3 bases at V and 2 bases at J, with 9 bases between the two ends. The CDR3 sequence: CASSQDGVTDTQYF. The CDR3, as DNA: TGCGCCAGCAGCCAGGACGGGGTCACAGATACGCAGTATTTT.

V and J are TRBV6-1 and TRBJ2-7; 7 nucleotides line up with TRBD1. V shed 6 bases, J shed 2 bases, and the junction held 4 bases outside the gene matches. CDR3 length: 13 amino acids. CDR1 and CDR2 (germline): MNHNS, SASEGT. CDR3 sequence: CASRLQGPYEQYF. Here the CDR3 DNA reads TGTGCCAGCAGACTACAGGGGCCCTACGAGCAGTACTTC.

This chain uses TRBV11-2 with TRBJ2-5; 14 bases fit TRBD2. This CDR3 has 17 amino acids. Germline V gene lookup returns CDR1 SGHAT and CDR2 FQNNGV. J gave up 5 bases and V 5 bases, and 10 bases lay outside the gene matches. The CDR3 DNA is TGTGCCAGCAGCCCTTGGACTAGCGGGGGGCCGGGGGAGACCCAGTACTTC. Its protein product is CASSPWTSGGPGETQYF.

The chain joins TRBV6-5 to TRBJ2-5; 8 bases align to TRBD2. Germline assignment: CDR1 MNHEY and CDR2 SVGAGI. This CDR3 contains 14 residues. With V trimmed by 5 bases and J by 9 bases, 11 bases remained unmatched. This CDR3 reads CASSPLGLDQSQYF. As DNA, the CDR3 is TGTGCCAGCAGTCCCCTGGGACTAGATCAGTCCCAGTACTTC.

V usage is TRBV2 and J usage is TRBJ1-4, with 7 bases identical to TRBD1. CDR3 length: 15 amino acids. The junction had 11 bases not matched to a gene; V was cut back by 5 bases and J by 8 bases. Germline lookup yields CDR1 SNHLY and CDR2 FYNNEI. The CDR3 protein is CASSNRGVGEEKLFF. The CDR3 nucleotides are TGTGCCAGCAGTAACAGGGGAGTAGGGGAGGAAAAACTGTTTTTT.

In this sample, this clone turned up a few times. The V gene is TRBV11-2, the J gene TRBJ1-1; D is possibly TRBD1 (5 bases). CDR3 length: 15 residues. Trimming took 3 bases from V and 5 from J, leaving 16 bases between them. The germline V gene has CDR1 SGHAT and CDR2 FQNNGV. CDR3 sequence reads: CASSLVSLGLTEAFF. The DNA for the CDR3 is TGTGCCAGCAGCTTGGTTTCCTTGGGGCTGACTGAAGCTTTCTTT.

This clone was recorded once. The chain recombines TRBV11-2 with TRBJ1-6; 9 nucleotides align to TRBD1. V lost 8 bases and J lost 7; bases outside the gene matches: 9. Germline V gene lookup returns CDR1 SGHAT and CDR2 FQNNGV. The length of the CDR3 is 15 residues. CDR3 DNA sequence: TGTGCCAGCCGCATTCCGGGGACAGGGAATTCACCCCTCCACTTT. Its protein product is CASRIPGTGNSPLHF. Complete variable domain (other parts from reference TRBV11-2 and TRBJ1-6): EAGVAQSPRYKIIEKRQSVAFWCNPISGHATLYWYQQILGQGPKLLIQFQNNGVVDDSQLPKDRFSAERLKGVDSTLKIQPAKLEDSAVYLCASRIPGTGNSPLHFGNGTRLTVT.